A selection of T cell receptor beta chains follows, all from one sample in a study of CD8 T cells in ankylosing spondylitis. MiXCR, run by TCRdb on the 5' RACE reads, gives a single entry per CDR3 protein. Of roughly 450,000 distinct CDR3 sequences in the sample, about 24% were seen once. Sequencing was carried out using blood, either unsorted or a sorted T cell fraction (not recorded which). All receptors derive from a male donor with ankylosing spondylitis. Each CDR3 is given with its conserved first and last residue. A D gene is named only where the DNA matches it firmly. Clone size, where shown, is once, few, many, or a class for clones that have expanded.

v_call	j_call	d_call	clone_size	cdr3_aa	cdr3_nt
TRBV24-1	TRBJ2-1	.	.	CATSDNNRDEFF	TGTGCCACCAGTGATAATAACAGGGACGAGTTCTTC
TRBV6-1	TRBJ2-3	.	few	CASSEGVSTDTQYF	TGTGCCAGCAGTGAAGGGGTGAGCACAGATACGCAGTATTTT
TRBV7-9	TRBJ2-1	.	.	CASSLDTRWNEQFF	TGTGCCAGCAGCTTAGACACCAGATGGAATGAGCAGTTCTTC
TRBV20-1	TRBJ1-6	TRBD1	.	CSARGQGDSPLHF	TGCAGTGCTAGAGGACAGGGAGACTCACCCCTCCACTTT
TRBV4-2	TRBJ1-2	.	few	CASSQDPRGSYGYTF	TGTGCCAGCAGCCAAGACCCCAGGGGAAGCTATGGCTACACCTTC
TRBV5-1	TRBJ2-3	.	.	CASRPLPGTDTQYF	TGCGCCAGCAGGCCGCTCCCCGGAACAGATACGCAGTATTTT
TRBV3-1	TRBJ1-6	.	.	CASSHNESPLHF	TGTGCCAGCAGCCATAATGAATCACCCCTCCACTTT
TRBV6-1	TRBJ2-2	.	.	CASSESAPNTGELFF	TGTGCCAGCAGTGAGTCAGCGCCGAACACCGGGGAGCTGTTTTTT
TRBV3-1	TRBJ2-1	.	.	CASSPIRQGGNEQFF	TGTGCCAGCAGCCCCATCCGGCAGGGTGGCAATGAGCAGTTCTTC
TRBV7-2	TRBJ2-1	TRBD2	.	CASSLVAGENEQFF	TGTGCCAGCAGCCTAGTAGCGGGCGAGAATGAGCAGTTCTTC
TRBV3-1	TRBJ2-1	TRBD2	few	CASSRLAGGPVNEQFF	TGTGCCAGCAGCCGACTAGCGGGAGGGCCTGTCAATGAGCAGTTCTTC
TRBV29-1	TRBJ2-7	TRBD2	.	CSGVVREGEQYF	TGCAGCGGAGTTGTCAGGGAGGGCGAGCAGTACTTC
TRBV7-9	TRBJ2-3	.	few	CASSLQEGTDTQYF	TGTGCCAGCAGCCTCCAGGAAGGCACAGATACGCAGTATTTT
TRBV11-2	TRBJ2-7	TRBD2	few	CASSPTGSGGVDEQYF	TGTGCCAGCAGCCCGACGGGTTCGGGAGGTGTGGACGAGCAGTACTTC
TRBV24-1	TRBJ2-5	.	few	CATSDPGVSRSQETQYF	TGTGCCACCAGTGACCCAGGGGTGTCGAGAAGTCAAGAGACCCAGTACTTC
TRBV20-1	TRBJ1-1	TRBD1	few	CSARRQGVNTEAFF	TGCAGTGCTAGAAGACAGGGGGTGAACACTGAAGCTTTCTTT
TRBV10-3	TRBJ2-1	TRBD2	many	CAISERTGTSQFF	TGTGCCATCAGTGAAAGGACCGGGACTAGTCAGTTCTTC
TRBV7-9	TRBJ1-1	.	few	CASSLERISTEAFF	TGTGCCAGCAGCTTAGAACGGATCTCCACTGAAGCTTTCTTT
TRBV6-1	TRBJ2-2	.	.	CASRGTGGAGELFF	TGTGCCAGCAGGGGAACAGGCGGGGCCGGGGAGCTGTTTTTT
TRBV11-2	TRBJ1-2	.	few	CASSTGSNYGYTF	TGTGCCAGCAGTACAGGGTCGAACTATGGCTACACCTTC
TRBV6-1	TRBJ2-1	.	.	CASSLGDLYNEQFF	TGTGCCAGCAGTCTCGGGGACCTCTACAATGAGCAGTTCTTC
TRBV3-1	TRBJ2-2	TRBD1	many	CASSYLRPGQGHTGELFF	TGTGCCAGCAGCTACCTCCGACCGGGACAGGGACACACCGGGGAGCTGTTTTTT
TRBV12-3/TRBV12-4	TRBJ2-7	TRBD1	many	CASSKDRIDEQYF	TGTGCCAGCAGCAAGGACAGGATCGACGAGCAGTACTTC
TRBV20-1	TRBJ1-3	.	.	CSASLPGRFSGNTIYF	TGCAGTGCTAGCTTACCGGGACGTTTCTCTGGAAACACCATATATTTT
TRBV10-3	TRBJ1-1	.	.	CAISEPDPMNTEAFF	TGTGCCATCAGTGAGCCAGATCCCATGAACACTGAAGCTTTCTTT
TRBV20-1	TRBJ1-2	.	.	CSARFRGRNHGYTF	TGCAGTGCTAGGTTCCGGGGCCGAAATCATGGCTACACCTTC
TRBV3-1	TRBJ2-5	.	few	CASSQNLGQSSETQYF	TGTGCCAGCAGCCAAAACCTAGGACAGTCTTCCGAGACCCAGTACTTC
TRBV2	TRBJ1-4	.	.	CASSFQALEEKLFF	TGTGCCAGCAGTTTCCAGGCACTGGAGGAAAAACTGTTTTTT
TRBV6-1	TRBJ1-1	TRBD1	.	CASSPIVPGQGRTEAFF	TGTGCCAGCAGTCCGATTGTGCCGGGACAGGGGCGGACTGAAGCTTTCTTT
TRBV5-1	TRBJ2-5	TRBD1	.	CASSRQGREETQYF	TGCGCCAGCAGCAGACAGGGTCGGGAAGAGACCCAGTACTTC
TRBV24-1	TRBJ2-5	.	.	CATSAARETQYF	TGTGCCACCAGTGCCGCGAGGGAGACCCAGTACTTC
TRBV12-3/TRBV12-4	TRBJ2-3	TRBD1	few	CASSRQGTTDTQYF	TGTGCCAGCAGTCGACAGGGTACCACAGATACGCAGTATTTT
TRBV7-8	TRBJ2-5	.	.	CASAMRGPSRTQYF	TGTGCCAGCGCCATGCGAGGGCCCTCAAGAACCCAGTACTTC
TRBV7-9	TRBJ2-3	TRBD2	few	CASSLQPGLAGPDTQYF	TGTGCCAGCAGCCTCCAACCGGGACTAGCGGGACCAGATACGCAGTATTTT
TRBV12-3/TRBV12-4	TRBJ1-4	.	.	CASTSRGTTNEKLFF	TGTGCCAGCACTTCTCGGGGAACAACTAATGAAAAACTGTTTTTT
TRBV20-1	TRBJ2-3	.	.	CSASDQQVDTQYF	TGCAGTGCTTCGGACCAACAGGTGGATACGCAGTATTTT
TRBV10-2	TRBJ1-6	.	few	CASSEIGSPLHF	TGCGCCAGCAGTGAAATAGGTTCACCCCTCCACTTT
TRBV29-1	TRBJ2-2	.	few	CSVASGYRVDTGELFF	TGCAGCGTTGCCTCTGGTTATCGGGTAGACACCGGGGAGCTGTTTTTT
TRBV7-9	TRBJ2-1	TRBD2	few	CASSSRGTLAGVEQFF	TGTGCCAGCAGCTCCCGGGGAACACTAGCGGGAGTTGAGCAGTTCTTC
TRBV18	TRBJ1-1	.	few	CASSPLPGSRGDTEAFF	TGTGCCAGCTCACCACTTCCGGGCTCCCGGGGGGACACTGAAGCTTTCTTT